This entry lists 14 T cell receptor beta chains sequenced from one sample in a study of OX40 agonist ivuxolimab in advanced cancers. Sequencing used immunoSEQ multiplex PCR; TCRdb keeps in-frame clones, though not all of them. The table has about 76,000 clones, about 85% seen once; the top ten hold around 2%. Sequenced here: CD4+ or CD8+ T cells sorted from blood, sampled in a trial of the OX40 agonist ivuxolimab. Receptors originate from an adult with an advanced solid tumor such as melanoma, head and neck, liver or kidney cancer.

The chain recombines TRBV18 with TRBJ1-2, with D possibly matching TRBD1 (5 bases). Germline loops: CDR1 KGHSH, CDR2 LQKENI. V was pared by 2 bases and J by 4 bases, with 11 bases between. The length of the CDR3 is 14 residues. The CDR3 region is CASSPVDSSYGYTF. As DNA, the CDR3 is TGTGCCAGCTCACCAGTCGACAGTTCCTATGGCTACACCTTC.

This sequence joins TRBV5-1 and TRBJ2-3, with D possibly matching TRBD1 (6 bases). The CDR3 extends over 15 amino acids. Germline V gives CDR1 SGHRS, CDR2 YFSETQ. Trimming took 5 bases from V and 2 from J, leaving 15 bases between them. CDR3 amino acids: CASRERTDLTDTQYF. The CDR3 coding sequence is TGCGCCAGCAGAGAACGGACAGACCTCACAGATACGCAGTATTTT.

Only one count was recorded for this clone. The chain links TRBV29-1 to TRBJ1-1; D is ambiguous. Trimming shortened V by 4 bases and J by 0 bases, and 6 bases separated the two germline ends. The CDR3 is made up of 12 amino acids. The germline V gene has CDR1 SQVTM and CDR2 ANQGSEA. CDR3 region: CSVGSMNTEAFF. Here the CDR3 DNA reads TGCAGCGTTGGTTCCATGAACACTGAAGCTTTCTTT.

The rearrangement joins TRBV5-1 to TRBJ2-1, with 9 bases that match TRBD2. The CDR3 contains 16 residues. CDR1 and CDR2 from the germline V gene are SGHRS and YFSETQ. Unmatched junction bases numbered 13, after V lost 5 bases and J lost 7 bases. CDR3 sequence reads: CASRVSVSGSINEQFF. The CDR3 DNA sequence: TGCGCCAGCAGGGTATCGGTTAGCGGGAGTATAAATGAGCAGTTCTTC.

The V and J genes are TRBV7-2 and TRBJ1-1; D gene unclear. The CDR3 has 13 amino acids. Germline CDR1 reads SGHTA; CDR2 reads FQGNSA. V was trimmed by 2 bases and J by 1 base, leaving 5 bases between them. CDR3 residues: CASSLLWNTEAFF. DNA of the CDR3: TGTGCCAGCAGCTTATTGTGGAACACTGAAGCTTTCTTT.

This clone is a singleton in its sample. V usage is TRBV7-2 and J usage is TRBJ1-5, with 7 bases identical to TRBD1. Germline CDR1 is SGHTA and CDR2 is FQGNSA. Germline trimming cut 5 bases from V and 6 bases from J; bases unmatched to any gene: 10. The CDR3 covers 15 residues. The CDR3 DNA is TGTGCCAGCAGCACACAGGGGTCTGCCTCTCAGCCCCAGCATTTT. Its protein is CASSTQGSASQPQHF.

V and J are TRBV11-2 and TRBJ2-1; no definite D call. From germline, CDR1 is SGHAT and CDR2 FQNNGV. Trimming shortened V by 3 bases and J by 9 bases, and 6 bases separated the two germline ends. The CDR3 totals 11 residues. This CDR3 is CASSFVTEQFF. CDR3 nucleotide sequence: TGTGCCAGCAGCTTCGTAACTGAGCAGTTCTTC.

CDR3 in DNA: TGTGCCAGCAGTGAACGGCTAGCGGGAGACTACGAGCAGTACTTC. Protein product: CASSERLAGDYEQYF. This rearrangement joins TRBV25-1 to TRBJ2-7, with 10 bases fitting TRBD2. The CDR3 is 15 amino acids. Looked up from germline, CDR1 is MGHDK and CDR2 is SYGVNS. The junction had 4 bases not matched to a gene; V was cut back by 2 bases and J by 3 bases.

This sequence joins TRBV28 and TRBJ2-5, with 12 bases aligning to TRBD1. The CDR3 spans 16 residues. With 2 bases clipped from V and 5 bases from J, the junction kept 6 bases outside the gene matches. From germline, CDR1 is MDHEN and CDR2 SYDVKM. The CDR3 is CASSLTGTGGAETQYF. CDR3 sequence (DNA): TGTGCCAGCAGTTTAACCGGGACAGGGGGCGCGGAGACCCAGTACTTC.

The genes are TRBV5-1 and TRBJ2-7; D is undetermined. Per the germline V gene, CDR1 is SGHRS and CDR2 is YFSETQ. The CDR3 length is 15 residues. Trimming took off 2 bases at V and 5 bases at J, with 17 bases between the two ends. The chain's CDR3 is CASSFDGPSRNEQYF. The CDR3 DNA reads TGCGCCAGCAGCTTTGACGGCCCCAGTAGGAACGAGCAGTACTTC.

The chain has TRBV6-4 and TRBJ2-6, with TRBD1 as a possible D gene (6 bases). The CDR3 sequence is 15 residues long. Germline values: CDR1 MRHNA, CDR2 SNTAGT. Trimming left V 6 bases short and J 1 base short, with 10 bases between. The CDR3 sequence: CASRPQGSGANVLTF. The CDR3 DNA reads as TGTGCCAGCAGACCCCAGGGGTCTGGGGCCAACGTCCTGACTTTC.

V and J are TRBV9 and TRBJ2-1; perhaps TRBD2 as D (5 bases). Germline-derived CDR1 and CDR2 are SGDLS and YYNGEE. CDR3 length: 14 amino acids. Trimming stripped 4 bases from V and 5 bases from J, with 13 bases between. The CDR3 protein is CASSPRTYDNEQFF. The CDR3 DNA sequence: TGTGCCAGCAGCCCCAGGACTTACGACAATGAGCAGTTCTTC.

The gene calls are TRBV6-5 and TRBJ1-5; D may be TRBD1 (6 bases). The CDR3 runs to 13 residues. Trimming shortened V by 6 bases and J by 5 bases, and 11 bases separated the two germline ends. Looked up from germline, CDR1 is MNHEY and CDR2 is SVGAGI. In DNA, the CDR3 is TGTGCCAGCAGGAACAGGGAGGATCAGCCCCAGCATTTT. Encoded protein: CASRNREDQPQHF.

V is TRBV7-2 and J is TRBJ2-7, with D uncertain. The germline gives CDR1 SGHTA, CDR2 FQGNSA. Between the trimmed V and J ends, which lost 1 base and 3 bases, there was a span of 13 bases. The CDR3 is 15 residues long. Here the CDR3 DNA reads TGTGCCAGCAGCTTAGGTAGGGTCTGGGGCTACGAGCAGTACTTC. This encodes CASSLGRVWGYEQYF.